These 12 T cell receptor beta chains were all obtained from the same sample, sequenced in a study of blood T cell repertoires in COVID-19 (TCRdb year 2020). Libraries were prepared through the immunoSEQ multiplex PCR assay. Sourced from immuneACCESS, this table was stored by TCRdb with only in-frame sequences that have V and J called. A share of the clones is absent; for the studies checked, an unresolved V gene accounts for under half, and the remainder has no known explanation. Here the sample has around 270,000 clones; about 87% occur a single time. Approximately 4% of the sample comes from the top ten. Input material: peripheral blood. These receptors came from a man aged 60-69 years who had recovered from COVID-19.

CDR3 DNA sequence: TGTGCCAGCAGCGAGCGGACAGGGGAAGACTATGGCTACACCTTC. It specifies CASSERTGEDYGYTF. The V and J genes are TRBV7-9 and TRBJ1-2, with TRBD1 matching 9 bases. Germline CDR1 and CDR2: SEHNR and FQNEAQ (reference sequence). CDR3 size: 15 residues. Trimming cost V 5 bases and J 3 bases; bases outside gene matches: 7.

The CDR3 coding sequence is TGTGCCAGCAGCCCTATCGGGGGAAGTGGCTACACCTTC. Translating gives CASSPIGGSGYTF. The chain employs TRBV7-8 and TRBJ1-2; D may be TRBD1 (5 bases). V was pared by 5 bases and J by 7 bases, with 14 bases between. Per the germline V gene, CDR1 is SGHVS and CDR2 is FQNEAQ. The length of the CDR3 is 13 residues.

CDR3 loop: CASRIHRAKQPQHF. The DNA of the CDR3 is TGTGCCAGCAGGATCCACAGGGCAAAACAGCCCCAGCATTTT. This rearrangement joins TRBV11-2 to TRBJ1-5, with TRBD1 as a possible D gene (6 bases). Germline V CDR1 and CDR2: SGHAT, FQNNGV. This CDR3 comprises 14 residues. V dropped 6 bases and J dropped 7 bases, with 16 bases sitting between them.

In nucleotides, the CDR3 is TGTGCCAGCAGCTTAACCTCCGGGACTAGCGGGGGTTCTAGCACAGATACGCAGTATTTT. Translation gives CASSLTSGTSGGSSTDTQYF. The rearrangement uses TRBV7-3 and TRBJ2-3; 14 nucleotides align to TRBD2. The CDR3 is 20 amino acids. Unmatched junction bases numbered 8, after V lost 0 bases and J lost 0 bases. Germline assignment: CDR1 SGHTA and CDR2 FQGTGA.

The chain employs TRBV4-2 and TRBJ2-1, with 13 bases that match TRBD2. The CDR3 extends over 20 amino acids. The V and J ends lost 3 bases and 0 bases, in that order; junction bases with no gene match: 11. From germline, CDR1 is LGHNA and CDR2 YNFKEQ. The CDR3 DNA reads as TGTGCCAGCAGCCAGGAAGGACTAGCGGGGGTCACGAGCTCCTACAATGAGCAGTTCTTC. Translating it yields CASSQEGLAGVTSSYNEQFF.

J is TRBJ2-3 and V is TRBV7-3; 8 bases align to TRBD2. CDR1 is SGHTA and CDR2 is FQGTGA in the germline V gene. This CDR3 comprises 15 residues. The J segment lost 5 bases and the V segment lost 4 bases, leaving 8 bases of the junction unmatched. This CDR3 reads CASSSSGGAVDTQYF. The DNA of the CDR3 is TGTGCCAGCAGCTCCTCCGGGGGGGCCGTAGATACGCAGTATTTT.

The gene calls are TRBV11-3 and TRBJ2-5; D uncertain. CDR1 is SGHNT, CDR2 YENEEA, per germline. The CDR3 has 15 residues. V gave up 5 bases and J gave up 2 bases, with 15 bases separating them. In nucleotides, the CDR3 is TGTGCCAGCAGCAATGACACAGAATTTCAAGAGACCCAGTACTTC. It yields the protein CASSNDTEFQETQYF.

The chain joins TRBV4-2 to TRBJ2-7, with 7 bases matching TRBD1. The germline V gene has CDR1 LGHNA and CDR2 YNFKEQ. Losses at the gene ends were 4 bases for V and 0 bases for J; bases not matched to a gene: 6. This CDR3 has 15 amino acids. The DNA of the CDR3 is TGTGCCAGCAGCCTAAACCAGGGGGACTCCTACGAGCAGTACTTC. Residues: CASSLNQGDSYEQYF.

The chain employs TRBV5-6 and TRBJ2-3; TRBD2 is a possible D gene (5 bases). V dropped 0 bases and J dropped 2 bases, with 10 bases sitting between them. Per the germline V gene, CDR1 is SGHDT and CDR2 is YYEEEE. There are 15 residues in the CDR3. In DNA, the CDR3 is TGTGCCAGCAGCTTGGAAGCGGCCTCCACAGATACGCAGTATTTT. Its translation: CASSLEAASTDTQYF.

The chain joins TRBV6-1 to TRBJ2-2, with unresolved D. Deletions cut 1 base from V and 6 bases from J, with 9 bases between. The CDR3 contains 14 residues. The germline V gene has CDR1 MNHNS and CDR2 SASEGT. CDR3 nucleotide sequence: TGTGCCAGCAGTGAAGTCCCCTTTGCCGGGGAGCTGTTTTTT. This codes for CASSEVPFAGELFF.

The genes are TRBV9 and TRBJ1-4, with 8 bases fitting TRBD1. In germline, CDR1 is SGDLS, CDR2 YYNGEE. CDR3 length: 14 residues. Trimming removed 7 bases from V and 2 bases from J; junction bases left unmatched: 4. Here the CDR3 DNA reads TGTGCCAGCGGTCGACAGGGGACTAATGAAAAACTGTTTTTT. Translating it yields CASGRQGTNEKLFF.

The chain combines TRBV27 with TRBJ1-1, with TRBD1 matching 9 bases. Germline V lookup: CDR1 MNHEY, CDR2 SMNVEV (reference sequence). This CDR3 has 16 amino acids. J gave up 0 bases and V 5 bases, and 7 bases lay outside the gene matches. The CDR3 DNA reads as TGTGCCAGCAGTCCTTGGACAGGGGAAGTGAACACTGAAGCTTTCTTT. As protein: CASSPWTGEVNTEAFF.